Presented here are 5 T cell receptor beta chains from one specimen sequenced in a study of T cell responses to AZD1222 COVID-19 vaccine. Here immunoSEQ multiplex PCR was the method, and the copy in TCRdb shows in-frame clones only, minus some. The sample lists approximately 100,000 clones, around nine tenths occurring once. This sample comprised peripheral blood, obtained 28 days after the second AZD1222 dose. The receptors derive from an adult who received the AZD1222 COVID-19 vaccine.

The V gene is TRBV19, the J gene TRBJ1-3; D is ambiguous. Germline V CDR1 and CDR2: LNHDA, SQIVND (reference sequence). Trimming pared 6 bases from V and 0 bases from J, leaving 12 bases between. The CDR3 is 15 residues long. This CDR3 reads CASSHTGSSGNTIYF. The CDR3 DNA reads as TGTGCCAGTAGCCACACCGGGAGCTCTGGAAACACCATATATTTT.

The rearrangement uses TRBV28 and TRBJ1-1, with a weak D call TRBD1 (5 bases). CDR1 and CDR2 (germline): MDHEN, SYDVKM. The CDR3 loop spans 13 amino acids. Trimming shortened V by 6 bases and J by 4 bases, and 12 bases separated the two germline ends. The CDR3, as DNA: TGTGCCAGCAGCAAGACAGAACTCACTGAAGCTTTCTTT. Amino acid sequence: CASSKTELTEAFF.

The CDR3 nucleotides are TGCAGTGCGGAGGGGGAAGATACGCAGTATTTT. It translates to CSAEGEDTQYF. The V gene is TRBV20-1, the J gene TRBJ2-3; D may correspond to TRBD1 or TRBD2 (6 bases each). V lost 6 bases and J lost 5, with 9 bases in between. CDR1 is DFQATT and CDR2 is SNEGSKA in the germline V gene (reference sequence). The CDR3 sequence is 11 residues long.

The chain links TRBV12-3 or TRBV12-4 to TRBJ2-1; 8 bases agree with TRBD2. CDR3 length: 13 amino acids. With V trimmed by 0 bases and J by 12 bases, 4 bases remained unmatched. In DNA form, the CDR3 reads TGTGCCAGCAGTTTAGCTCTCACTAGCGGGCAGTTCTTC. This gives the protein CASSLALTSGQFF.

The rearrangement joins TRBV15 to TRBJ2-1, with 7 bases lining up with TRBD2. The length of the CDR3 is 14 residues. V gave up 7 bases and J gave up 7 bases; unmatched junction bases: 10. Germline CDR1 and CDR2: LNHNV and YYDKDF (reference sequence). In DNA, the CDR3 is TGTGCCACCAAGGAGCGGGACCGAATAAATGAGCAGTTCTTC. Protein product: CATKERDRINEQFF.